This T cell receptor (beta chain) was recorded in a study of T-cell reconstitution after alpha-beta-depleted transplantation in children. TCRbeta library preparation incorporated unique molecular identifiers. Each CDR3 protein gets one entry after TCRdb re-called the PCR reads with MiXCR. The sample records fewer than 400,000 distinct CDR3 sequences, approximately 23% being singletons. The V segment lost 6 bases and the J segment 3 bases; nucleotides outside the gene matches: 12. Germline V gene lookup returns CDR1 MDHEN and CDR2 SYDVKM. The CDR3 runs 16 residues. The TCR originated in a male patient aged 10-17 years who had a stem cell transplant for acute lymphoblastic leukemia, so the T cells may come from the graft donor. The chain joins TRBV28 to TRBJ2-7, with 9 bases matching TRBD2. The sample in question was PBMCs, mostly from graft donor cells, obtained 180 days after TCRalphabeta/CD19-depleted stem cell transplant. The CDR3 nucleotides are TGTGCCAGCAGAGTTCTAGCGGGAATCGGCTACTACGAGCAGTACTTC. This gives the protein CASRVLAGIGYYEQYF.